This T cell receptor beta chain was sequenced for a study of blood T cell repertoires in COVID-19. The CDR3 is made up of 14 amino acids. Unmatched junction bases numbered 4, after V lost 3 bases and J lost 4 bases. Germline V gene data show CDR1 as SGHRS and CDR2 as YFSETQ. This table comes from immunoSEQ multiplex PCR, and its TCRdb copy is limited to in-frame clones, with some not included. The sample carries under 85,000 clones, roughly 84% recorded once. This clone was detected only once. This sequence originates from a man in his fifties with acute or convalescent COVID-19. This chain links TRBV5-1 with TRBJ2-5, with 9 bases aligning to TRBD1. Sequenced material: peripheral blood. The CDR3 here is CASSSLTGGETQYF. The CDR3 DNA follows: TGCGCCAGCAGCTCATTGACAGGGGGAGAGACCCAGTACTTC.